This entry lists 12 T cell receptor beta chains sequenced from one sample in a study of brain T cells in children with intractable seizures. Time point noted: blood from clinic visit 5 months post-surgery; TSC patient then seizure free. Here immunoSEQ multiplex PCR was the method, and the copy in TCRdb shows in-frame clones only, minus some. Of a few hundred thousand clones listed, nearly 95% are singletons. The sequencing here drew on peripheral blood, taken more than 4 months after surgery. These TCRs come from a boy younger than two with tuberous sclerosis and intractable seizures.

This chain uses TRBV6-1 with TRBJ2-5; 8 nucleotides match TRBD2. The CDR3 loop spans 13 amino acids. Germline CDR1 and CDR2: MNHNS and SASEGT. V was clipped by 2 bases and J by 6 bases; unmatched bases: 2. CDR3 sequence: CASSESGSQTQYF. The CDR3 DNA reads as TGTGCCAGCAGTGAAAGCGGGAGTCAGACCCAGTACTTC.

CDR3 coding DNA: TGTGCCAGCAGTGGACAGGCCCCGCTCACTGAAGCTTTCTTT. This translates into CASSGQAPLTEAFF. This sequence joins TRBV2 and TRBJ1-1; D is perhaps TRBD1 (6 bases). Per germline, CDR1 SNHLY and CDR2 FYNNEI. The CDR3 contains 14 residues. Trimming left V 4 bases short and J 4 bases short, with 13 bases between.

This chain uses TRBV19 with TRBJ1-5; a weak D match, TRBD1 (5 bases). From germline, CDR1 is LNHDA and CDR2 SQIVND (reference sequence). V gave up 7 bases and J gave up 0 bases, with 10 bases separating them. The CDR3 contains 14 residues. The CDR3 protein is CASTWGSSNQPQHF. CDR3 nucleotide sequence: TGTGCCAGTACATGGGGGAGTAGCAATCAGCCCCAGCATTTT. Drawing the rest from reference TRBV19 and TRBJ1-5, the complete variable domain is DGGITQSPKYLFRKEGQNVTLSCEQNLNHDAMYWYRQDPGQGLRLIYYSQIVNDFQKGDIAEGYSVSREKKESFPLTVTSAQKNPTAFYLCASTWGSSNQPQHFGDGTRLSIL.

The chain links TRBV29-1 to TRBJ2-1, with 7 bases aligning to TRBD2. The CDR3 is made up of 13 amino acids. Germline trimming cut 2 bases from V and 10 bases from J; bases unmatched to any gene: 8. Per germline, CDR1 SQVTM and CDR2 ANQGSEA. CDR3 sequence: CSVELLGGYEQFF. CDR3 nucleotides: TGCAGCGTTGAATTGCTGGGGGGGTACGAGCAGTTCTTC.

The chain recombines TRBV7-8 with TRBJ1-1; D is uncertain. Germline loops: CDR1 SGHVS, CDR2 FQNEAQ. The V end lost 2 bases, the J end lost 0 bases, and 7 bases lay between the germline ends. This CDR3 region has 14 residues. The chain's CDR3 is CASSLTAVNTEAFF. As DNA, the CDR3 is TGTGCCAGCAGCTTAACGGCGGTGAACACTGAAGCTTTCTTT.

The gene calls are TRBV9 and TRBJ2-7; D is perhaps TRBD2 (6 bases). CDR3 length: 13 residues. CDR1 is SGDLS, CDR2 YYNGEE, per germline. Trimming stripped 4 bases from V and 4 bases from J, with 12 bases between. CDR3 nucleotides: TGTGCCAGCAGCCCGCGGGACGGTTACGAGCAGTACTTC. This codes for CASSPRDGYEQYF.

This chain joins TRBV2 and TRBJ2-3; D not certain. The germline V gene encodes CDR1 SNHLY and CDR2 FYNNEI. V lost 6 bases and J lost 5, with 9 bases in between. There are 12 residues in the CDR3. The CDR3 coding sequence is TGTGCCAGCAGGGGAATCGGAGATACGCAGTATTTT. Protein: CASRGIGDTQYF.

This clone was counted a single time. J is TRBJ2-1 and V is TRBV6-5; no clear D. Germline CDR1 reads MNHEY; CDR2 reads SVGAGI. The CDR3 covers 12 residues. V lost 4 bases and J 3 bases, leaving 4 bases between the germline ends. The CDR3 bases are TGTGCCAGCAGTTTACGCTACAATGAGCAGTTCTTC. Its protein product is CASSLRYNEQFF.

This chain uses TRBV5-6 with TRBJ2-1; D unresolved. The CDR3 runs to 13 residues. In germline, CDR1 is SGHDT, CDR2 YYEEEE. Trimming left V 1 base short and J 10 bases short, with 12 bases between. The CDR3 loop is CASSLTSGEEQFF. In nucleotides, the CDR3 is TGTGCCAGCAGCTTGACGTCAGGCGAGGAGCAGTTCTTC.

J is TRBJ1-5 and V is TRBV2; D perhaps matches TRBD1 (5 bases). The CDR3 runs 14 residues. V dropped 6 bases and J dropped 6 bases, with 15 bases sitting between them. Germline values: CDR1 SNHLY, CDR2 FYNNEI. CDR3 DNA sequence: TGTGCCAGCAGCAAAGGAGGGGACGGTCAGCCCCAGCATTTT. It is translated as CASSKGGDGQPQHF.

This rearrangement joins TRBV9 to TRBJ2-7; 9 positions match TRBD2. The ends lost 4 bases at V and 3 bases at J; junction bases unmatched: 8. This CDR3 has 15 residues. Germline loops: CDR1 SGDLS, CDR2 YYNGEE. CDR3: CASSSRERGDYEQYF. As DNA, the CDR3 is TGTGCCAGCAGCTCCCGGGAGCGGGGGGACTACGAGCAGTACTTC.

CDR3 sequence (DNA): TGTGCCATCAGTGAGGGGAGCTATGGCTACACCTTC. This translates into CAISEGSYGYTF. The chain combines TRBV10-3 with TRBJ1-2; D gene ambiguous. V was shortened by 2 bases and J by 4 bases, with 5 bases between the two germline ends. This CDR3 region has 12 residues. Germline CDR1 ENHRY, CDR2 SYGVKD.